Listed below are T cell receptor beta chains from one sample, sequenced in a study of Ad26.COV2.S vaccination and SARS-CoV-2 variants. Libraries were prepared by immunoSEQ multiplex PCR; TCRdb keeps only in-frame clonotypes and omits some of them. The table includes about 480,000 clones, roughly 85% detected once. The starting material was peripheral blood, obtained in a trial of Ad26.COV2.S vaccine versus placebo. The source of these receptors is a person aged 18-60 years who received the Ad26.COV2.S COVID-19 vaccine or a placebo. The CDR3 runs from the conserved cysteine through the conserved F or W. The D gene is left open where the match is weak. Not all rows give a size; the values are once, few, many and, for expanded clones, a class.

D	V	J	size	CDR3	DNA
TRBD2	TRBV2	TRBJ2-3	once	CASSRLAGETDTQYF	TGTGCCAGCAGTAGACTAGCGGGAGAGACAGATACGCAGTATTTT
NA	TRBV11-1	TRBJ2-5	once	CASSLANGPETQYF	TGTGCCAGCAGCTTAGCGAACGGACCAGAGACCCAGTACTTC
NA	TRBV5-6	TRBJ2-1	NA	CASSLGQRYSYNEQFF	TGTGCCAGCAGCTTGGGACAGCGATACTCCTACAATGAGCAGTTCTTC
NA	TRBV27	TRBJ1-2	NA	CASSFDRGYGYTF	TGTGCCAGCAGTTTCGACCGGGGCTATGGCTACACCTTC
NA	TRBV27	TRBJ1-3	NA	CASSFTGGNTIYF	TGTGCCAGCAGTTTTACAGGGGGAAACACCATATATTTT
NA	TRBV12-2	TRBJ2-7	once	CASRLVASGSAYEQYF	NA
TRBD1	TRBV6-2/TRBV6-3	TRBJ2-3	once	CASSNRGSTDTQYF	TGTGCCAGCAGCAACAGGGGAAGCACAGATACGCAGTATTTT
NA	TRBV6-1	TRBJ1-4	once	CASSESHGAKLFF	TGTGCCAGCAGTGAATCACACGGGGCAAAACTGTTTTTT
NA	TRBV11-3	TRBJ2-7	NA	CASSRTGSYEQYF	TGTGCCAGCAGCCGGACGGGCTCCTACGAGCAGTACTTC
NA	TRBV7-8	TRBJ2-7	NA	CASSPFGYEQYF	TGTGCCAGCAGCCCGTTCGGGTACGAGCAGTACTTC
NA	TRBV7-9	TRBJ2-7	NA	CASSLGLHYEQYF	TGTGCCAGCAGCTTAGGGCTCCACTACGAGCAGTACTTC
NA	TRBV18	TRBJ2-5	once	CASSPEAARLSQETQYF	TGTGCCAGCTCACCGGAGGCGGCTCGGTTATCCCAAGAGACCCAGTACTTC
NA	TRBV30	TRBJ1-1	NA	CAWSVRGADEAFF	TGTGCCTGGAGTGTTCGGGGGGCGGATGAAGCTTTCTTT
TRBD2	TRBV7-2	TRBJ2-5	NA	CASSLGLVETQYF	TGTGCCAGCAGCCTAGGACTAGTGGAGACCCAGTACTTC
NA	TRBV27	TRBJ1-6	NA	CASSSYNSPLHF	TGTGCCAGCAGCTCCTATAATTCACCCCTCCACTTT
TRBD1	TRBV5-4	TRBJ1-1	NA	CASSPLTSGTGTTEAFF	TGTGCCAGCAGCCCTCTCACCTCAGGGACAGGAACCACTGAAGCTTTCTTT
NA	TRBV6-5	TRBJ1-2	NA	CASSFGTGYTF	TGTGCCAGCAGTTTCGGAACAGGCTACACCTTC
NA	TRBV28	TRBJ1-1	NA	CASTNPGVHLAFF	TGTGCCAGCACAAACCCCGGAGTGCACCTAGCTTTCTTT
NA	TRBV12-3/TRBV12-4	TRBJ2-1	NA	CASSTDDDEQFF	TGTGCCAGCAGCACGGACGACGATGAGCAGTTCTTC
TRBD1	TRBV6-5	TRBJ1-2	few	CASSTDRASFYGYTF	TGTGCCAGCAGTACGGACAGGGCTTCTTTCTATGGCTACACCTTC
NA	TRBV5-1	TRBJ2-2	NA	CASSLGAANTGELFF	TGCGCCAGCAGCTTGGGAGCGGCGAACACCGGGGAGCTGTTTTTT
NA	TRBV13	TRBJ2-3	NA	CASSPELVAADTQYF	TGTGCCAGCAGCCCCGAACTCGTAGCGGCAGATACGCAGTATTTT
NA	TRBV9	TRBJ2-7	NA	CASSVGNRATYYEQYF	TGTGCCAGCAGCGTAGGGAATAGGGCTACCTACTACGAGCAGTACTTC
NA	TRBV5-5	TRBJ2-3	NA	CASSFSGKGTDTQYF	TGTGCCAGCAGCTTTTCCGGTAAAGGCACAGATACGCAGTATTTT
TRBD2	TRBV5-1	TRBJ2-7	NA	CASSFGGEVSEQYF	TGCGCCAGCAGCTTTGGGGGGGAAGTTAGCGAGCAGTACTTC
NA	TRBV27	TRBJ1-5	once	CASRSQVNSNQPQHF	TGTGCCAGCAGATCCCAGGTGAATAGCAATCAGCCCCAGCATTTT
TRBD2	TRBV7-2	TRBJ2-1	NA	CASSKLPGLAGAYNEQFF	TGTGCCAGCAGCAAACTCCCGGGACTAGCGGGGGCCTACAATGAGCAGTTCTTC
TRBD2	TRBV6-1	TRBJ2-2	once	CASSGGLLAGVGTGELFF	TGTGCCAGCAGTGGGGGTCTACTAGCGGGAGTTGGGACCGGGGAGCTGTTTTTT
NA	TRBV18	TRBJ2-1	NA	CASSPALGGEQFF	TGTGCCAGCTCACCAGCTCTAGGGGGAGAGCAGTTCTTC
NA	TRBV6-1	TRBJ1-1	NA	CASSETQGTEAFF	TGTGCCAGCAGTGAAACTCAGGGGACTGAAGCTTTCTTT
TRBD1	TRBV6-6	TRBJ2-3	NA	CASSITGVTDTQYF	TGTGCCAGCAGTATTACAGGGGTCACAGATACGCAGTATTTT
TRBD1	TRBV4-1	TRBJ1-4	NA	CASSQVAQGDEKLFF	TGCGCCAGCAGCCAAGTTGCCCAGGGGGATGAAAAACTGTTTTTT
NA	TRBV27	TRBJ1-4	NA	CASSIYGAINEKLFF	TGTGCCAGCAGTATTTACGGGGCTATTAATGAAAAACTGTTTTTT
TRBD1	TRBV28	TRBJ1-5	NA	CASSLRITGGNQPQHF	TGTGCCAGCAGTTTACGGATTACAGGGGGCAATCAGCCCCAGCATTTT
NA	TRBV29-1	TRBJ1-1	NA	CSVRRENTEAFF	TGCAGCGTGCGCAGGGAGAACACTGAAGCTTTCTTT
NA	TRBV7-8	TRBJ2-1	NA	CASSLEGGGKPQFF	TGTGCCAGCAGCTTAGAAGGGGGAGGTAAGCCCCAGTTCTTC
NA	TRBV7-3	TRBJ2-1	NA	CASSLIARAGSYNEQFF	TGTGCCAGCAGCTTAATAGCGCGGGCCGGGTCCTACAATGAGCAGTTCTTC
NA	TRBV5-4	TRBJ2-2	NA	CASSSGQRNTGELFF	TGTGCCAGCAGCTCAGGACAGAGAAACACCGGGGAGCTGTTTTTT
NA	TRBV6-5	TRBJ2-7	NA	CASSRTDYYEQYF	TGTGCCAGCAGCCGGACAGACTACTACGAGCAGTACTTC
NA	TRBV9	TRBJ1-1	NA	CASSTTDGIGTEAFF	TGTGCCAGCAGCACAACCGACGGGATAGGCACTGAAGCTTTCTTT
TRBD2	TRBV7-9	TRBJ2-7	NA	CASSALGGRISYEQYF	TGTGCCAGCAGCGCGCTTGGCGGGAGGATTTCCTACGAGCAGTACTTC